These T cell receptor beta chains were read from a single sample in a study of CD8 T cells in ankylosing spondylitis. TCRdb used MiXCR to reprocess the 5' RACE reads, holding one entry per CDR3 protein. This sample has 240,000 or so distinct CDR3 sequences, with about 10% found just once. The specimen was blood, either unsorted or a sorted T cell fraction (not recorded which). All receptors derive from a male donor with ankylosing spondylitis or in good health (not recorded which). Each CDR3 is given with its conserved first and last residue. Each record gives: J gene, V gene, D gene, clone size, CDR3 protein, CDR3 DNA. The D gene is left open where the match is weak. Clone sizes are given selectively: once, few, many, or a class where the clone is expanded.

j_gene: TRBJ1-3
v_gene: TRBV5-5
d_gene: .
abundance: many
CDR3aa: CASSLDREVTGNTIYF
CDR3nt: TGTGCCAGCAGCTTGGACAGGGAGGTGACTGGAAACACCATATATTTT

j_gene: TRBJ2-2
v_gene: TRBV7-3
d_gene: TRBD2
abundance: few
CDR3aa: CASSPREGTGELFF
CDR3nt: TGTGCCAGCAGCCCCAGGGAGGGCACCGGGGAGCTGTTTTTT

j_gene: TRBJ1-5
v_gene: TRBV3-1
d_gene: TRBD1
abundance: many
CDR3aa: CASRQSNPVRDRVDGGNQPQHF
CDR3nt: TGTGCCAGCAGGCAATCCAACCCGGTCCGGGACAGGGTGGATGGAGGCAATCAGCCCCAGCATTTT

j_gene: TRBJ1-4
v_gene: TRBV28
d_gene: TRBD1
abundance: many
CDR3aa: CASSVVGQGTEKLFF
CDR3nt: TGTGCCAGCAGTGTGGTGGGACAGGGGACTGAAAAACTGTTTTTT

j_gene: TRBJ2-6
v_gene: TRBV7-6
d_gene: .
abundance: many
CDR3aa: CASSRQPSGANVLTF
CDR3nt: TGTGCCAGCAGCAGACAGCCTTCTGGGGCCAACGTCCTGACTTTC

j_gene: TRBJ1-1
v_gene: TRBV19
d_gene: .
abundance: .
CDR3aa: CASGTSAGRGTEAFF
CDR3nt: TGTGCCAGTGGGACCTCGGCGGGAAGGGGCACTGAAGCTTTCTTT

j_gene: TRBJ2-7
v_gene: TRBV3-1
d_gene: .
abundance: many
CDR3aa: CASSLGRYSYEQYF
CDR3nt: TGTGCCAGCAGCCTTGGACGATATTCCTACGAGCAGTACTTC

j_gene: TRBJ2-1
v_gene: TRBV5-1
d_gene: TRBD2
abundance: many
CDR3aa: CASRLAGEFNEQFF
CDR3nt: TGCGCCAGTCGACTAGCGGGAGAGTTCAATGAGCAGTTCTTC

j_gene: TRBJ1-1
v_gene: TRBV29-1
d_gene: .
abundance: few
CDR3aa: CSVEVRGTEAFF
CDR3nt: TGCAGCGTTGAAGTCAGGGGCACTGAAGCTTTCTTT

j_gene: TRBJ2-1
v_gene: TRBV5-6
d_gene: TRBD2
abundance: few
CDR3aa: CASSLEVAGGNEQFF
CDR3nt: TGTGCCAGCAGCTTGGAGGTAGCGGGAGGAAATGAGCAGTTCTTC

j_gene: TRBJ2-7
v_gene: TRBV7-2
d_gene: TRBD1
abundance: .
CDR3aa: CASSSQGSSYEQYF
CDR3nt: TGTGCCAGCAGCTCACAGGGGAGCTCCTACGAGCAGTACTTC

j_gene: TRBJ2-7
v_gene: TRBV4-1
d_gene: TRBD1
abundance: many
CDR3aa: CASSREYRTGSYEQYF
CDR3nt: TGCGCCAGCAGCCGGGAATACCGGACAGGCTCCTACGAGCAGTACTTC

j_gene: TRBJ2-3
v_gene: TRBV29-1
d_gene: .
abundance: many
CDR3aa: CSVVGTDTQYF
CDR3nt: TGCAGCGTTGTGGGCACAGATACGCAGTATTTT

j_gene: TRBJ1-2
v_gene: TRBV6-5
d_gene: .
abundance: many
CDR3aa: CASSYFEGSSKGYTF
CDR3nt: TGTGCCAGCAGTTACTTTGAGGGCTCTTCCAAGGGCTACACCTTC

j_gene: TRBJ2-7
v_gene: TRBV20-1
d_gene: .
abundance: .
CDR3aa: CSALTVDSSYEQYF
CDR3nt: TGCAGTGCCCTCACCGTGGACTCGAGCTACGAGCAGTACTTC

j_gene: TRBJ1-2
v_gene: TRBV27
d_gene: TRBD1
abundance: many
CDR3aa: CASSSRTGGIYYGYTF
CDR3nt: TGTGCCAGCAGTTCACGGACAGGGGGCATTTACTATGGCTACACCTTC

j_gene: TRBJ2-1
v_gene: TRBV5-1
d_gene: TRBD1
abundance: many
CDR3aa: CASSSMTGGVDEQFF
CDR3nt: TGCGCCAGCAGCTCGATGACAGGGGGCGTGGATGAGCAGTTCTTC

j_gene: TRBJ1-5
v_gene: TRBV6-1
d_gene: TRBD1
abundance: many
CDR3aa: CASSPGQGVHQPQHF
CDR3nt: TGTGCCAGCAGCCCGGGACAGGGGGTCCATCAGCCCCAGCATTTT

j_gene: TRBJ1-5
v_gene: TRBV20-1
d_gene: .
abundance: many
CDR3aa: CSARERGFGNQPQHF
CDR3nt: TGCAGTGCTAGAGAACGAGGATTCGGCAATCAGCCCCAGCATTTT

j_gene: TRBJ2-2
v_gene: TRBV29-1
d_gene: .
abundance: many
CDR3aa: CSVEGRRGHANTGELFF
CDR3nt: TGCAGCGTTGAAGGTCGGCGGGGACACGCGAACACCGGGGAGCTGTTTTTT

j_gene: TRBJ2-1
v_gene: TRBV25-1
d_gene: .
abundance: many
CDR3aa: CASSDQDSNEQFF
CDR3nt: TGTGCCAGCAGTGATCAAGACAGCAATGAGCAGTTCTTC

j_gene: TRBJ2-2
v_gene: TRBV12-3/TRBV12-4
d_gene: .
abundance: many
CDR3aa: CASSLNAGAAGELFF
CDR3nt: TGTGCCAGCAGTTTGAATGCAGGGGCGGCCGGGGAGCTGTTTTTT

j_gene: TRBJ2-1
v_gene: TRBV29-1
d_gene: .
abundance: .
CDR3aa: CSVGGDRFRGEQFF
CDR3nt: TGCAGCGTTGGGGGAGACAGGTTTCGGGGAGAGCAGTTCTTC

j_gene: TRBJ2-1
v_gene: TRBV20-1
d_gene: .
abundance: .
CDR3aa: CSARSSRKLYNEQFF
CDR3nt: TGCAGTGCTAGGTCTAGCAGGAAACTATACAATGAGCAGTTCTTC

j_gene: TRBJ2-6
v_gene: TRBV3-1
d_gene: .
abundance: .
CDR3aa: CASSQGVGSGANVLTF
CDR3nt: TGTGCCAGCAGCCAAGGAGTAGGGTCTGGGGCCAACGTCCTGACTTTC

j_gene: TRBJ2-5
v_gene: TRBV27
d_gene: TRBD1
abundance: many
CDR3aa: CASSLSHGQGAGETQYF
CDR3nt: TGTGCCAGCAGTTTATCGCACGGACAGGGGGCGGGAGAGACCCAGTACTTC

j_gene: TRBJ2-5
v_gene: TRBV7-7
d_gene: TRBD1
abundance: .
CDR3aa: CASSLNWDRRETQYF
CDR3nt: TGTGCCAGCAGCTTAAACTGGGACAGACGGGAGACCCAGTACTTC

j_gene: TRBJ1-5
v_gene: TRBV15
d_gene: .
abundance: few
CDR3aa: CATSGRGRGNQPQHF
CDR3nt: TGTGCCACCAGCGGCAGGGGTCGGGGCAATCAGCCCCAGCATTTT

j_gene: TRBJ2-2
v_gene: TRBV27
d_gene: .
abundance: many
CDR3aa: CASRSGANTGELFF
CDR3nt: TGTGCCAGCAGATCGGGGGCGAACACCGGGGAGCTGTTTTTT

j_gene: TRBJ1-5
v_gene: TRBV3-1
d_gene: .
abundance: .
CDR3aa: CASSQGAGGQPQHF
CDR3nt: TGTGCCAGCAGCCAGGGTGCGGGAGGTCAGCCCCAGCATTTT

j_gene: TRBJ2-2
v_gene: TRBV10-3
d_gene: TRBD2
abundance: .
CDR3aa: CAISLRSASGSSNTGELSF
CDR3nt: TGTGCCATCAGTCTCCGTTCGGCTAGCGGGAGCTCGAACACCGGGGAGCTGTCTTTT

j_gene: TRBJ1-1
v_gene: TRBV5-1
d_gene: .
abundance: many
CDR3aa: CASSLVGRNTEAFF
CDR3nt: TGCGCCAGCAGCTTGGTGGGCAGGAACACTGAAGCTTTCTTT

j_gene: TRBJ2-7
v_gene: TRBV2
d_gene: TRBD1
abundance: few
CDR3aa: CASSVLTGAEQYF
CDR3nt: TGTGCCAGCAGCGTCCTAACAGGGGCCGAGCAGTACTTC

j_gene: TRBJ1-2
v_gene: TRBV6-1
d_gene: .
abundance: many
CDR3aa: CASSPGGENYGYTF
CDR3nt: TGTGCCAGCAGCCCGGGAGGGGAAAACTATGGCTACACCTTC

j_gene: TRBJ1-6
v_gene: TRBV20-1
d_gene: .
abundance: many
CDR3aa: CSASIGSPFGNSPLHF
CDR3nt: TGCAGTGCTAGTATTGGCAGCCCGTTCGGGAATTCACCCCTCCACTTT

j_gene: TRBJ2-3
v_gene: TRBV3-1
d_gene: TRBD1
abundance: .
CDR3aa: CASSPQGVADTQYF
CDR3nt: TGTGCCAGCAGCCCACAGGGGGTAGCAGATACGCAGTATTTT

j_gene: TRBJ2-1
v_gene: TRBV20-1
d_gene: .
abundance: many
CDR3aa: CSAPGNGDNEQFF
CDR3nt: TGCAGTGCTCCTGGGAACGGGGACAATGAGCAGTTCTTC

j_gene: TRBJ1-5
v_gene: TRBV10-3
d_gene: .
abundance: many
CDR3aa: CAISPTDISDAGLGQPQHF
CDR3nt: TGTGCCATCAGTCCCACCGATATTTCCGATGCGGGGCTAGGTCAGCCCCAGCATTTT

j_gene: TRBJ1-1
v_gene: TRBV19
d_gene: .
abundance: many
CDR3aa: CATECLCANTEAFF
CDR3nt: TGTGCCACCGAATGCCTGTGTGCGAACACTGAAGCTTTCTTT

j_gene: TRBJ1-4
v_gene: TRBV18
d_gene: .
abundance: .
CDR3aa: CASSPPYGAATNEKLFF
CDR3nt: TGTGCCAGCTCACCACCGTATGGGGCTGCAACTAATGAAAAACTGTTTTTT

j_gene: TRBJ2-7
v_gene: TRBV11-2
d_gene: .
abundance: many
CDR3aa: CASSRTGYTYEQYF
CDR3nt: TGTGCCAGCAGCCGCACAGGGTATACCTACGAGCAGTACTTC

j_gene: TRBJ1-5
v_gene: TRBV27
d_gene: .
abundance: many
CDR3aa: CASSPGSLRNQPQHF
CDR3nt: TGTGCCAGCAGCCCAGGGTCTCTCCGAAATCAGCCCCAGCATTTT

j_gene: TRBJ2-7
v_gene: TRBV20-1
d_gene: TRBD2
abundance: many
CDR3aa: CSAPPGGLYPHEQYF
CDR3nt: TGCAGTGCGCCCCCGGGGGGGCTGTACCCCCACGAGCAGTACTTC

j_gene: TRBJ2-2
v_gene: TRBV11-2
d_gene: .
abundance: few
CDR3aa: CASSLGLSGELFF
CDR3nt: TGTGCCAGCAGCCTCGGACTGTCCGGGGAGCTGTTTTTT

j_gene: TRBJ1-5
v_gene: TRBV19
d_gene: .
abundance: many
CDR3aa: CASSTPSQPQHF
CDR3nt: TGTGCCAGTAGTACGCCCAGTCAGCCCCAGCATTTT

j_gene: TRBJ2-3
v_gene: TRBV28
d_gene: .
abundance: .
CDR3aa: CASAGGGTDTQYF
CDR3nt: TGTGCCAGCGCCGGGGGAGGCACAGATACGCAGTATTTT

j_gene: TRBJ1-3
v_gene: TRBV20-1
d_gene: .
abundance: many
CDR3aa: CSARGDWQGGGNTIYF
CDR3nt: TGCAGTGCTAGAGGAGACTGGCAGGGTGGTGGAAACACCATATATTTT

j_gene: TRBJ2-2
v_gene: TRBV5-1
d_gene: .
abundance: .
CDR3aa: CASRERDSLNTGELFF
CDR3nt: TGCGCCAGCAGGGAGCGGGACAGCCTGAACACCGGGGAGCTGTTTTTT

j_gene: TRBJ2-1
v_gene: TRBV24-1
d_gene: TRBD2
abundance: many
CDR3aa: CATSDAAGVVGEQFF
CDR3nt: TGTGCCACCAGTGATGCGGCGGGAGTTGTTGGAGAGCAGTTCTTC

j_gene: TRBJ1-4
v_gene: TRBV27
d_gene: TRBD1
abundance: .
CDR3aa: CASSLLEYRGEKLFF
CDR3nt: TGTGCCAGCAGTTTACTCGAATACAGGGGAGAAAAACTGTTTTTT

j_gene: TRBJ1-2
v_gene: TRBV2
d_gene: TRBD1
abundance: few
CDR3aa: CASSDDRGPYGYTF
CDR3nt: TGTGCCAGCAGTGACGACAGGGGTCCCTATGGCTACACCTTC

j_gene: TRBJ1-4
v_gene: TRBV7-3
d_gene: .
abundance: .
CDR3aa: CASSLTRIANEKLFF
CDR3nt: TGTGCCAGCAGCTTAACCCGTATCGCTAATGAAAAACTGTTTTTT

j_gene: TRBJ2-5
v_gene: TRBV6-5
d_gene: TRBD2
abundance: few
CDR3aa: CASSWTSGRFQETQYF
CDR3nt: TGTGCCAGCAGTTGGACTAGCGGGAGATTCCAAGAGACCCAGTACTTC

j_gene: TRBJ2-7
v_gene: TRBV4-1
d_gene: .
abundance: many
CDR3aa: CASSYPTRSHEQYF
CDR3nt: TGCGCCAGCAGCTATCCGACGCGATCCCACGAGCAGTACTTC

j_gene: TRBJ1-1
v_gene: TRBV6-5
d_gene: .
abundance: many
CDR3aa: CASSYTRPQYRGGEAFF
CDR3nt: TGTGCCAGCAGTTACACCCGACCCCAGTATCGAGGGGGTGAAGCTTTCTTT

j_gene: TRBJ1-2
v_gene: TRBV20-1
d_gene: .
abundance: many
CDR3aa: CSARDLEGNYGYTF
CDR3nt: TGCAGTGCTAGGGACCTAGAGGGGAACTATGGCTACACCTTC

j_gene: TRBJ2-1
v_gene: TRBV12-3/TRBV12-4
d_gene: .
abundance: many
CDR3aa: CASSLTSPRGEQFF
CDR3nt: TGTGCCAGCAGTTTAACCTCTCCGCGGGGTGAGCAGTTCTTC